The 18 T cell receptor beta chains below come from one sample, sequenced in a study of cytomegalovirus exposure and HLA in healthy donors. The primer mix had 60 Vbeta and 13 Jbeta primers. Only in-frame clones appear in the TCRdb table, and some are missing; sequencing was by immunoSEQ multiplex PCR. Among under 100,000 clones listed, roughly 70% were seen once. Sequencing was carried out using PBMCs. These receptors all come from a woman between 45 and 60 years old in good health and CMV-seropositive.

This clone was observed a few times. The J gene is TRBJ1-1, the V gene TRBV5-5; possible D gene TRBD1, 5 bases. CDR3 size: 13 residues. CDR1 SGHKS and CDR2 YYEKEE come from the germline V gene (reference sequence). Trimming removed 1 base at V and 11 bases at J, with 15 bases between. CDR3 DNA sequence: TGTGCCAGCAGCTTGTGGCAGGGAAAAGCTGCTTTCTTT. It specifies CASSLWQGKAAFF.

The chain uses TRBV6-1 and TRBJ2-7, with 10 bases that match TRBD1. J gave up 1 base and V 11 bases, and 11 bases lay outside the gene matches. Germline V gene sequence: CDR1 MNHNS, CDR2 SASEGT. The CDR3 sequence is 15 residues long. The CDR3 DNA reads as TGTGCCGGGAACGACAGGGGGCTGGGGTCCTACGAGCAGTACTTC. Encoded protein: CAGNDRGLGSYEQYF.

The CDR3 here is CASSPYVTGAAGDEQYF. The CDR3 nucleotides are TGTGCCAGCAGTCCCTACGTAACAGGGGCCGCTGGCGACGAGCAGTACTTC. This sequence joins TRBV28 and TRBJ2-7, with 7 bases fitting TRBD1. CDR1 is MDHEN and CDR2 is SYDVKM in the germline V gene. The J segment lost 5 bases and the V segment lost 5 bases, leaving 18 bases of the junction unmatched. The CDR3 loop spans 17 amino acids.

The DNA of the CDR3 is TGTGCCAGCAATCTTCTGGACAGGGCGGACTTGGGAGCGGCCCAGCATTTT. This codes for CASNLLDRADLGAAQHF. The rearrangement uses TRBV28 and TRBJ1-5; 8 bases are a match to TRBD1. The CDR3 runs 17 residues. CDR1 is MDHEN and CDR2 is SYDVKM in the germline V gene. The V gene end was trimmed by 7 bases and the J gene end by 11 bases; junction bases not matched to a gene: 22. Using reference TRBV28 and TRBJ1-5 for the parts outside the CDR3, the full variable domain is DVKVTQSSRYLVKRTGEKVFLECVQDMDHENMFWYRQDPGLGLRLIYFSYDVKMKEKGDIPEGYSVSREKKERFSLILESASTNQTSMYLCASNLLDRADLGAAQHFGDGTRLSIL.

The chain uses TRBV7-2 and TRBJ2-3; possible D gene TRBD2, 6 bases. Looked up from germline, CDR1 is SGHTA and CDR2 is FQGNSA. Trimming stripped 5 bases from V and 0 bases from J, with 12 bases between. The CDR3 is 15 residues long. CDR3 sequence (DNA): TGTGCCAGCAGCCATGAGACTAGAAGCACAGATACGCAGTATTTT. Translating it yields CASSHETRSTDTQYF.

This rearrangement joins TRBV9 to TRBJ1-2, with 8 positions matching TRBD1. Germline V CDR1 and CDR2: SGDLS, YYNGEE. The J segment lost 6 bases and the V segment lost 3 bases, leaving 7 bases of the junction unmatched. CDR3 length equals 14 residues. The CDR3 is CASSADRVDHGYTF. The CDR3 DNA reads as TGTGCCAGCAGCGCGGACAGGGTAGACCATGGCTACACCTTC.

V and J are TRBV2 and TRBJ1-1, with a possible D match to TRBD1 (6 bases). The V end was cut by 7 bases, the J end by 4 bases, with 22 bases between. The length of the CDR3 is 16 residues. The germline gives CDR1 SNHLY, CDR2 FYNNEI. DNA for the CDR3: TGTGCCAGCAAGCGGGGGGCATCGCGGAGGGGCACTGAAGCTTTCTTT. It specifies CASKRGASRRGTEAFF.

This clone was found once. The junction and the germline gene differ at one end; a read error may be behind it. The V gene is TRBV6-4, the J gene TRBJ1-4; a possible D gene is TRBD1 (5 bases). There are 17 residues in the CDR3. Germline assignment: CDR1 MRHNA and CDR2 SNTAGT. DNA of the CDR3: TGTGCCAGCAGTAATAAGCCCCCCAGCGGGGGAAATGAAAAACTGCTTTTT. Translation gives CASSNKPPSGGNEKLLF.

The V and J genes are TRBV2 and TRBJ2-5; TRBD1 aligns across 7 bases. The CDR3 consists of 13 residues. Germline assignment: CDR1 SNHLY and CDR2 FYNNEI. V shed 6 bases, J shed 3 bases, and the junction held 4 bases outside the gene matches. CDR3 DNA sequence: TGTGCCAGCAGCCGGGACAGTAAAGAGACCCAGTACTTC. Translation: CASSRDSKETQYF.

This clone was found a few times. The chain carries TRBV28 and TRBJ2-3, with D possibly matching TRBD2 (6 bases). The CDR3 runs 14 residues. The V and J ends lost 5 bases and 8 bases respectively, with 17 bases between them. Germline values: CDR1 MDHEN, CDR2 SYDVKM. The CDR3 region has the DNA TGTGCCAGCAGTCCCCGTATGGAGGGAGCTACGCAGTATTTT. It codes for CASSPRMEGATQYF.

The J gene is TRBJ1-5, the V gene TRBV27; 7 bases are shared with TRBD1. V dropped 7 bases and J dropped 4; count of bases not matched to a gene: 19. CDR1 MNHEY and CDR2 SMNVEV come from the germline V gene (reference sequence). CDR3 length equals 18 residues. The CDR3 sequence is CASKSSPGYTGVNQPQHF. The CDR3, as DNA: TGTGCCAGCAAGTCCAGCCCCGGGTACACAGGGGTTAATCAGCCCCAGCATTTT.

J is TRBJ2-3 and V is TRBV28; 14 positions agree with TRBD2. The V gene's germline CDR1 is MDHEN and CDR2 SYDVKM. This CDR3 comprises 16 residues. Unmatched junction bases numbered 8, after V lost 6 bases and J lost 6 bases. CDR3 nucleotide sequence: TGTGCCAGCAGCCTCGGGACTAGCGGGAGTGGTGATACGCAGTATTTT. It encodes CASSLGTSGSGDTQYF.

This clone was seen only once. The same CDR3 is also encoded by other DNA sequences in this sample. The chain carries TRBV4-1 and TRBJ2-3; 13 nucleotides match TRBD2. The CDR3 totals 17 residues. The germline V gene has CDR1 MGHRA and CDR2 YSYEKL. J lost 3 bases, V lost 0 bases, and 3 bases had no gene match. The CDR3 bases are TGCGCCAGCAGCCAAGAGGGACTAGCGGGACGGACAGATACGCAGTATTTT. Translation: CASSQEGLAGRTDTQYF.

The chain has TRBV19 and TRBJ2-5; D is possibly TRBD2 (6 bases). The J call is in doubt because the DNA end fits TRBJ2-7 better. The length of the CDR3 is 13 residues. CDR1 is LNHDA and CDR2 is SQIVND in the germline V gene (reference sequence). CDR3 coding DNA: TGTGCCAGTAGCATGGGACTGAGCTACGAGCAGTACTTC. Its translation is CASSMGLSYEQYF.

The chain employs TRBV30 and TRBJ1-2; unclear D gene. V was pared by 4 bases and J by 4 bases, with 13 bases between. Germline values: CDR1 GTSNPN, CDR2 SVGIG (reference sequence). This CDR3 has 13 amino acids. The CDR3 here is CAWNLTPAYGYTF. In DNA, the CDR3 is TGTGCCTGGAACCTGACACCCGCCTATGGCTACACCTTC. Filled out from reference TRBV30 and TRBJ1-2, the complete variable domain reads SQTIHQWPATLVQPVGSPLSLECTVEGTSNPNLYWYRQAAGRGLQLLFYSVGIGQISSEVPQNLSASRPQDRQFILSSKKLLLSDSGFYLCAWNLTPAYGYTFGSGTRLTVV.

V usage is TRBV28 and J usage is TRBJ2-3; D may be TRBD2 (5 bases). Germline V gene sequence: CDR1 MDHEN, CDR2 SYDVKM. With 2 bases removed from V and 3 bases from J, the gap between germline ends came to 12 bases. The CDR3 length is 15 residues. The CDR3 region has the DNA TGTGCCAGCAGTTTAGCGGGTAGACCTACAGATACGCAGTATTTT. Protein: CASSLAGRPTDTQYF. Looking up the rest from reference TRBV28 and TRBJ2-3 gives the full variable domain: DVKVTQSSRYLVKRTGEKVFLECVQDMDHENMFWYRQDPGLGLRLIYFSYDVKMKEKGDIPEGYSVSREKKERFSLILESASTNQTSMYLCASSLAGRPTDTQYFGPGTRLTVL.

The genes are TRBV7-2 and TRBJ1-2; TRBD1 is a possible D gene (5 bases). CDR3 size: 13 residues. The germline V gene has CDR1 SGHTA and CDR2 FQGNSA. The germline V and J ends were trimmed by 5 bases and 8 bases, with 15 bases remaining between them. DNA for the CDR3: TGTGCCAGCAGCCCTGGGGCAGGGCTAGGCTACACCTTC. Translating it yields CASSPGAGLGYTF.

The chain employs TRBV5-1 and TRBJ2-3; maybe TRBD1 (5 bases). From germline, CDR1 is SGHRS and CDR2 YFSETQ. V was shortened by 0 bases and J by 6 bases, with 11 bases between the two germline ends. The CDR3 totals 14 residues. The CDR3 DNA reads TGCGCCAGCAGCTTGGCAGGGATGCCGGATACGCAGTATTTT. It encodes CASSLAGMPDTQYF.